The 5 T cell receptor beta chains listed next were all sequenced from one sample in a study of CD4 T cells in relation to SARS-CoV-2 and coronaviruses. TCRdb's table, derived via immunoSEQ multiplex PCR, lists solely in-frame clones and lacks some. The table lists approximately 39,000 clones, around four fifths of them singletons. Antigen specificity for these receptors is unknown. Sequences were obtained from memory CD4+ T cells from PBMCs, cultured in vitro. These receptors were taken from an adult with COVID-19.

This chain joins TRBV2 and TRBJ2-1; TRBD2 agrees at 7 bases. Germline assignment: CDR1 SNHLY and CDR2 FYNNEI. The CDR3 runs 14 residues. V shed 9 bases, J shed 0 bases, and the junction held 5 bases outside the gene matches. CDR3 residues: CARLALSSYNEQFF. The CDR3 DNA reads TGTGCCAGACTAGCGTTGAGCTCCTACAATGAGCAGTTCTTC.

The chain joins TRBV11-3 to TRBJ2-4; 7 bases are a match to TRBD1. CDR1 is SGHNT, CDR2 YENEEA, per germline. CDR3 length: 14 residues. Trimming took 1 base from V and 7 from J; bases not matched to a gene: 4. The CDR3 sequence is CASSLGRGGNIQYF. The CDR3, as DNA: TGTGCCAGCAGCTTAGGAAGAGGGGGCAACATTCAGTACTTC.

This clone was detected a few times. The J gene is TRBJ2-1, the V gene TRBV5-5; D gene uncertain. Germline assignment: CDR1 SGHKS and CDR2 YYEKEE (reference sequence). The CDR3 runs to 14 residues. V lost 4 bases to trimming and J lost 7 bases, with 15 bases between them. CDR3 in DNA: TGTGCCAGCAGCCCCGGTTGGTCTGGGAATGAGCAGTTCTTC. Its protein is CASSPGWSGNEQFF.

This chain connects TRBV7-9 to TRBJ2-3; D is unclear. The CDR3 has 17 residues. Trimming stripped 5 bases from V and 0 bases from J, with 18 bases between. Germline CDR1 and CDR2: SEHNR and FQNEAQ (reference sequence). The CDR3 loop is CASSRNIGPRSTDTQYF. CDR3 bases: TGTGCCAGCAGCCGTAATATCGGACCCCGAAGCACAGATACGCAGTATTTT.

The chain recombines TRBV20-1 with TRBJ2-1, with no clear D. Trimming shortened V by 3 bases and J by 5 bases, and 14 bases separated the two germline ends. CDR3 length: 14 residues. CDR1 DFQATT and CDR2 SNEGSKA come from the germline V gene (reference sequence). The CDR3 loop reads CSASPGRGNNEQFF. CDR3 coding DNA: TGCAGTGCTAGTCCCGGCAGAGGAAACAATGAGCAGTTCTTC.